This T cell receptor (beta chain) was recovered during a study of blood T cell repertoires in COVID-19. The CDR3 contains 13 residues. CDR1 and CDR2 from the germline V gene are SGHNT and YYREEE (reference sequence). V was trimmed by 4 bases and J by 8 bases, leaving 13 bases between them. The protocol was immunoSEQ multiplex PCR, while the TCRdb copy is restricted to in-frame clones and leaves out a portion. The profile shows under 200,000 clones, around 82% of them singletons. This TCR was sampled from a woman in her seventies who had recovered from COVID-19. The sequencing input was peripheral blood. The rearrangement links TRBV5-4 to TRBJ1-3; D gene ambiguous. The CDR3 DNA reads TGTGCCAGCAGCCAAGGTGGGGAGGACACCATATATTTT. This codes for CASSQGGEDTIYF.